The subject of this entry is one T cell receptor beta chain. This entry belongs to a study of cytomegalovirus exposure and HLA in healthy donors. It was with 60 Vbeta and 13 Jbeta primers that the PCR ran. The table came from immunoSEQ multiplex PCR; TCRdb's copy has only in-frame clones and leaves some out. Seen in this sample are about 200,000 clones; the ten most common clones hold about 1%. The CDR3 spans 16 residues. With 7 bases removed from V and 1 base from J, the gap between germline ends came to 18 bases. Germline V gene lookup returns CDR1 MDHEN and CDR2 SYDVKM. The rearrangement uses TRBV28 and TRBJ2-3, with a weak D call TRBD1 (5 bases). This receptor was taken from a girl aged 2-9 years in good health and CMV-seropositive. What was sequenced was PBMCs. The CDR3 DNA reads TGTGCCAGCAACGTCGACCAGGGAAGTGGCACAGATACGCAGTATTTT. Translated: CASNVDQGSGTDTQYF. Based on the CDR3 plus reference TRBV28 and TRBJ2-3, the full variable domain is DVKVTQSSRYLVKRTGEKVFLECVQDMDHENMFWYRQDPGLGLRLIYFSYDVKMKEKGDIPEGYSVSREKKERFSLILESASTNQTSMYLCASNVDQGSGTDTQYFGPGTRLTVL.